A single sample gave rise to the 25 T cell receptor beta chains below, sequenced in a study of blood T cell repertoires in COVID-19. Repertoires were generated with immunoSEQ multiplex PCR, while TCRdb's copy carries only in-frame clones and drops some. The sample records 250,000 or so clones, roughly 86% being singletons. The sequencing input was PBMCs or T cells enriched from blood (not recorded which). These receptors were collected from a woman in her fifties or sixties who had recovered from COVID-19.

This rearrangement joins TRBV28 to TRBJ1-4, with D possibly being TRBD1 (5 bases). V was shortened by 3 bases and J by 0 bases, with 11 bases between the two germline ends. Germline CDR1 is MDHEN and CDR2 is SYDVKM. The CDR3 is 16 residues long. Here the CDR3 DNA reads TGTGCCAGCAGTTTTCTCCGGGGGACAACTAATGAAAAACTGTTTTTT. This sequence encodes CASSFLRGTTNEKLFF.

The chain carries TRBV6-2 or TRBV6-3 and TRBJ1-4; no reliable D call. Trimming removed 5 bases from V and 7 bases from J, with 14 bases in between. Germline V gives CDR1 MNHEY, CDR2 SVGEGT. The length of the CDR3 is 14 residues. CDR3 sequence (DNA): TGTGCCAGCAGTCTCGAGGGAGAAAGTGAAAAACTGTTTTTT. Protein: CASSLEGESEKLFF.

This chain joins TRBV28 and TRBJ2-1, with 12 bases identical to TRBD2. Germline V gene lookup returns CDR1 MDHEN and CDR2 SYDVKM. The junction had 8 bases not matched to a gene; V was cut back by 3 bases and J by 5 bases. The length of the CDR3 is 17 residues. CDR3 in amino acids: CASSFASGRVGNNEQFF. CDR3 nucleotides: TGTGCCAGCAGTTTCGCTAGCGGGAGGGTTGGTAACAATGAGCAGTTCTTC.

The gene calls are TRBV5-4 and TRBJ1-5, with no clear D. CDR1 and CDR2 (germline): SGHNT, YYREEE (reference sequence). The CDR3 extends over 12 amino acids. The germline V and J ends were trimmed by 4 bases and 5 bases, with 7 bases remaining between them. CDR3 DNA sequence: TGTGCCAGCAGCCGGGAAGATCAGCCCCAGCATTTT. Translation gives CASSREDQPQHF.

Remarks on this clone: Germline is not matched at one junction end, which may reflect a read error. V is TRBV28 and J is TRBJ2-7; the match to TRBD2 covers 7 bases. Germline V gene sequence: CDR1 MDHEN, CDR2 SYDVKM. This CDR3 is built from 13 residues. CDR3: CASSLPGRGELYF. The CDR3 DNA reads TGTGCCAGCAGTTTGCCAGGACGGGGGGAGCTGTACTTC.

The CDR3 DNA reads as TGTGCCAGCAGCTTAACGGAGGGCCCTAATGAGCAGTTCTTC. Its protein product is CASSLTEGPNEQFF. J is TRBJ2-1 and V is TRBV7-9; D may be TRBD2 (6 bases). Per the germline V gene, CDR1 is SEHNR and CDR2 is FQNEAQ (reference sequence). CDR3 size: 14 residues. With 2 bases removed from V and 7 bases from J, the gap between germline ends came to 12 bases.

The chain recombines TRBV2 with TRBJ1-2, with unresolved D. The CDR3 consists of 16 residues. V was clipped by 4 bases and J by 0 bases, with 15 bases between them. From germline, CDR1 is SNHLY and CDR2 FYNNEI. For the CDR3, the DNA is TGTGCCAGCAGTGTGGGAGTAGGATTAACTAACTATGGCTACACCTTC. Its translation: CASSVGVGLTNYGYTF.

V gene TRBV7-8 combines with J gene TRBJ1-2, with D possibly TRBD1 on 6 matching bases. With 5 bases removed from V and 8 bases from J, the gap between germline ends came to 18 bases. Germline V gene sequence: CDR1 SGHVS, CDR2 FQNEAQ. The CDR3 is made up of 14 amino acids. CDR3 nucleotides: TGTGCCAGCAGCCCCGGATTGGGGGCCCAAGGCTACACCTTC. Translating it yields CASSPGLGAQGYTF.

The chain links TRBV5-1 to TRBJ2-7, with no clear D. The CDR3 covers 14 residues. Germline-derived CDR1 and CDR2 are SGHRS and YFSETQ. The V end was cut by 0 bases, the J end by 3 bases, with 10 bases between. The CDR3 here is CASSLGTVDYEQYF. The CDR3, as DNA: TGCGCCAGCAGCTTGGGCACCGTAGACTACGAGCAGTACTTC.

The chain recombines TRBV10-3 with TRBJ2-4, with D perhaps TRBD1 (6 bases). CDR3 length equals 12 residues. V was clipped by 6 bases and J by 11 bases, with 14 bases between them. From germline, CDR1 is ENHRY and CDR2 SYGVKD. In nucleotides, the CDR3 is TGTGCCATCAGCCAGGACAGAGAGCTTCAGTACTTC. It specifies CAISQDRELQYF.

This clone was detected only a few times. The chain is built from TRBV30 and TRBJ2-2; the D is unclear. The CDR3 is 12 amino acids. Germline V gene data show CDR1 as GTSNPN and CDR2 as SVGIG (reference sequence). The V end was cut by 4 bases, the J end by 3 bases, with 6 bases between. The chain's CDR3 is CAWNFYTGELFF. Written as DNA, the CDR3 is TGTGCCTGGAACTTTTACACCGGGGAGCTGTTTTTT.

The J gene is TRBJ1-6, the V gene TRBV9, with D perhaps TRBD1 (6 bases). The CDR3 has 12 residues. Trimming took off 5 bases at V and 10 bases at J, with 10 bases between the two ends. Per the germline V gene, CDR1 is SGDLS and CDR2 is YYNGEE. The CDR3 sequence is CASSNRESPLHF. The CDR3, as DNA: TGTGCCAGCAGTAACAGGGAATCACCCCTCCACTTT.

For the CDR3, the DNA is TGTGCCAGCAGCGTAGGCCAGGGCCTTGGGCTGAACACCGGGGAGCTGTTTTTT. Protein: CASSVGQGLGLNTGELFF. V gene TRBV9 combines with J gene TRBJ2-2; the D gene is possibly TRBD1 (5 bases). The CDR3 is 18 residues long. Germline CDR1 SGDLS, CDR2 YYNGEE. V gave up 0 bases and J gave up 1 base, with 16 bases separating them.

The genes are TRBV5-1 and TRBJ1-3; possible D gene TRBD1, 6 bases. Germline values: CDR1 SGHRS, CDR2 YFSETQ. This CDR3 spans 15 amino acids. V was pared by 1 base and J by 7 bases, with 15 bases between. CDR3 residues: CASSLSPGERNTIYF. In DNA, the CDR3 is TGCGCCAGCAGCTTGTCCCCAGGGGAAAGGAACACCATATATTTT. Based on the CDR3 plus reference TRBV5-1 and TRBJ1-3, the full variable domain is KAGVTQTPRYLIKTRGQQVTLSCSPISGHRSVSWYQQTPGQGLQFLFEYFSETQRNKGNFPGRFSGRQFSNSRSEMNVSTLELGDSALYLCASSLSPGERNTIYFGEGSWLTVV.

V is TRBV19 and J is TRBJ1-3, with 9 bases identical to TRBD1. Unmatched junction bases numbered 7, after V lost 7 bases and J lost 0 bases. There are 16 residues in the CDR3. Germline CDR1 is LNHDA and CDR2 is SQIVND (reference sequence). CDR3: CASNPMDRGSGNTIYF. For the CDR3, the DNA is TGTGCCAGTAACCCCATGGACAGGGGCTCTGGAAACACCATATATTTT.

This clone was seen just once. The V call is TRBV4-3, the J call TRBJ1-6, with 7 bases lining up with TRBD1. The CDR3 covers 15 residues. Per the germline V gene, CDR1 is LGHNA and CDR2 is YSLEER. Unmatched junction bases numbered 6, after V lost 2 bases and J lost 8 bases. The CDR3: CASSQTNRGYSPLHF. CDR3 DNA sequence: TGCGCCAGCAGCCAAACTAACAGGGGCTATTCACCCCTCCACTTT.

The CDR3 DNA sequence: TGTGCCAGCAGCTCTAGCATTGAGCAGTTCTTC. Translated: CASSSSIEQFF. The chain has TRBV6-5 and TRBJ2-1; D possibly corresponds to TRBD2 (5 bases). From germline, CDR1 is MNHEY and CDR2 SVGAGI. This CDR3 is 11 amino acids long. V lost 6 bases and J lost 9, with 9 bases in between.

The V and J genes are TRBV5-6 and TRBJ2-1, with 8 bases matching TRBD2. Germline lookup yields CDR1 SGHDT and CDR2 YYEEEE. The CDR3 extends over 16 amino acids. Trimming at V came to 4 bases and at J to 1 base, leaving 7 bases not matched to a gene. The CDR3 DNA follows: TGTGCCAGCAGCCCGAACGGGGGGGTATCCTACAATGAGCAGTTCTTC. This encodes CASSPNGGVSYNEQFF.

The chain combines TRBV11-3 with TRBJ2-2; TRBD2 is a possible D gene (6 bases). Looked up from germline, CDR1 is SGHNT and CDR2 is YENEEA. V lost 7 bases and J 1 base, leaving 10 bases between the germline ends. The CDR3 consists of 14 residues. The chain's CDR3 is CASTGRENTGELFF. The CDR3 bases are TGTGCCAGCACGGGGCGGGAGAACACCGGGGAGCTGTTTTTT. Using reference TRBV11-3 and TRBJ2-2 for the parts outside the CDR3, the full variable domain is EAGVVQSPRYKIIEKKQPVAFWCNPISGHNTLYWYLQNLGQGPELLIRYENEEAVDDSQLPKDRFSAERLKGVDSTLKIQPAELGDSAVYLCASTGRENTGELFFGEGSRLTVL.

This clone was found once. The rearrangement links TRBV7-2 to TRBJ2-3; D uncertain. Germline-derived CDR1 and CDR2 are SGHTA and FQGNSA. This CDR3 has 16 amino acids. Trimming took 5 bases from V and 0 from J, leaving 15 bases between them. The DNA of the CDR3 is TGTGCCAGCAGCCCCCTGACGATGACTAGCACAGATACGCAGTATTTT. Translation: CASSPLTMTSTDTQYF.

The gene calls are TRBV6-5 and TRBJ2-1; 12 nucleotides line up with TRBD2. The trim removed 6 bases at V and 4 bases at J, leaving 4 bases unmatched. Germline-derived CDR1 and CDR2 are MNHEY and SVGAGI. The CDR3 is 15 amino acids. CDR3 DNA sequence: TGTGCCAGCAGCGGACTAGCGGGACCGTACAATGAGCAGTTCTTC. Translating it yields CASSGLAGPYNEQFF.

The genes are TRBV28 and TRBJ1-5; D possibly corresponds to TRBD1 (6 bases). The CDR3 contains 14 residues. Germline CDR1 MDHEN, CDR2 SYDVKM. Trimming shortened V by 3 bases and J by 5 bases, and 11 bases separated the two germline ends. Written as DNA, the CDR3 is TGTGCCAGCAGTTTTCTGCAGGGGCATCAGCCCCAGCATTTT. Its protein is CASSFLQGHQPQHF.

The genes are TRBV6-2 or TRBV6-3 and TRBJ2-7; D is unclear. The CDR3 loop spans 11 amino acids. CDR1 and CDR2 from the germline V gene are MNHEY and SVGEGT. The V and J ends lost 4 bases and 4 bases respectively, with 5 bases between them. CDR3 residues: CASSSRYEQYF. In DNA form, the CDR3 reads TGTGCCAGCAGTTCCCGTTACGAGCAGTACTTC.

The J gene is TRBJ2-7, the V gene TRBV2; 9 bases line up with TRBD2. J gave up 1 base and V 8 bases, and 6 bases lay outside the gene matches. The CDR3 is made up of 14 amino acids. Germline V gives CDR1 SNHLY, CDR2 FYNNEI. CDR3: CASQGLASSYEQYF. As DNA, the CDR3 is TGTGCCAGCCAAGGACTAGCGAGTTCCTACGAGCAGTACTTC.

The rearrangement links TRBV7-9 to TRBJ2-1, with TRBD2 as a possible D gene (5 bases). The germline V gene has CDR1 SEHNR and CDR2 FQNEAQ (reference sequence). Trimming shortened V by 1 base and J by 2 bases, and 9 bases separated the two germline ends. This CDR3 has 15 amino acids. Here the CDR3 reads CASSLGIGAYNEQFF. The CDR3 nucleotides read TGTGCCAGCAGCTTAGGGATCGGGGCCTACAATGAGCAGTTCTTC.